This section outlines one T cell receptor beta chain sequence together with its context. Ages ranged from about 18 to 89 years, with residence in approximately 25 US areas. Cohort assignment relied on participant-reported clinical history. CDR1 is SGHNT and CDR2 is YENEEA in the germline V gene. The CDR3 is 14 amino acids. The V and J ends lost 4 bases and 2 bases respectively, with 11 bases between them. The data belong to a study of blood T cell repertoires in COVID-19. Turning to the study itself: PBMCs, B-cell-depleted T cells, or T cells provided the cDNA or gDNA that made up the material.

Authors' analysis steps: Reference gene primer amplification yielded estimated nucleated cell counts. Generated by immunoSEQ multiplex PCR, the TCRdb table keeps only in-frame clones and is missing some. V and J calls and clone size come straight from that table; D and trimming were deduced from the DNA. This table holds about 320,000 clones, roughly 85% found once. This chain uses TRBV11-3 with TRBJ2-5; no clear D gene. What was sequenced was PBMCs or T cells enriched from blood (not recorded which). This TCR derives from a woman aged 30 to 39 who had been exposed to COVID-19. The CDR3 DNA is TGTGCCAGCAGCTCTGGATACGGGCAAGAGACCCAGTACTTC. This encodes CASSSGYGQETQYF.